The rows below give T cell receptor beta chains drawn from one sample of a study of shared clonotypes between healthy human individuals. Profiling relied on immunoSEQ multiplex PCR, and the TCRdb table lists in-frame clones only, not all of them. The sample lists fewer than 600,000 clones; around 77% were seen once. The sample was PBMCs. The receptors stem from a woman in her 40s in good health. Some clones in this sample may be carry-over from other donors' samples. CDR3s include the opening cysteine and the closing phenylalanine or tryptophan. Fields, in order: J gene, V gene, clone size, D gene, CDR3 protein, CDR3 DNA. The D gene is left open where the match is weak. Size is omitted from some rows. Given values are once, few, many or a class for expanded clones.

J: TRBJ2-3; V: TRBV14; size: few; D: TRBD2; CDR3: CASSRTSGSTDTQYF; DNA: TGTGCCAGCAGCCGGACTAGCGGGAGCACAGATACGCAGTATTTT
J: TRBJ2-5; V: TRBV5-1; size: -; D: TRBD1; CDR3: CASGGQGEWETQYF; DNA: TGCGCCAGCGGCGGACAGGGAGAGTGGGAGACCCAGTACTTC
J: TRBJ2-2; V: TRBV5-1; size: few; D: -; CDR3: CASSLVGFNTGELFF; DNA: TGCGCCAGCAGCTTGGTAGGGTTTAACACCGGGGAGCTGTTTTTT
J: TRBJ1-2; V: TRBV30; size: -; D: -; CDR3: CAWSVNMNYGYTF; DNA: TGTGCCTGGAGTGTAAACATGAACTATGGCTACACCTTC
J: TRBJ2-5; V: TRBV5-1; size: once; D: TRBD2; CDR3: CASSLKPGLAGEETQYF; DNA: TGCGCCAGCAGCTTGAAACCGGGACTAGCGGGAGAAGAGACCCAGTACTTC
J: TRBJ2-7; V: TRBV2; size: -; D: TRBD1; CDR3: CASKTGVGEQYF; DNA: TGTGCCAGCAAGACAGGGGTAGGAGAGCAGTACTTC
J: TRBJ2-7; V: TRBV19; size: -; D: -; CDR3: CASALDITSYEQYF; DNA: TGTGCCAGTGCTTTAGACATTACGTCCTACGAGCAGTACTTC
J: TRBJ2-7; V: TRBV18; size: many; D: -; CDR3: CASSPTTKYEQYF; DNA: TGTGCCAGCTCACCGACAACTAAGTACGAGCAGTACTTC
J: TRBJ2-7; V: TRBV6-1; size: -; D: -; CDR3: CASSVGWGSYEQYF; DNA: TGTGCCAGCAGTGTTGGCTGGGGATCCTACGAGCAGTACTTC
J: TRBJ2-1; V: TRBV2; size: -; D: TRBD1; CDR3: CASSAVVAGGPRNEQFF; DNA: TGTGCCAGCAGTGCCGTCGTGGCAGGGGGCCCCCGCAATGAGCAGTTCTTC
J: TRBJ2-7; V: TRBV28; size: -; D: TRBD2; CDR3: CASSLGSGGNEQYF; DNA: TGTGCCAGCAGTTTAGGCAGCGGGGGGAACGAGCAGTACTTC
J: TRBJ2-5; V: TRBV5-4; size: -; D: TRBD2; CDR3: CASSARTSGQETQYF; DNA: TGTGCCAGCAGCGCCCGGACTAGCGGACAAGAGACCCAGTACTTC
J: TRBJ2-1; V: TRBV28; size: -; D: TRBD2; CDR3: CASSPFSAGNNEQFF; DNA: TGTGCCAGCAGTCCGTTTTCAGCGGGGAACAATGAGCAGTTCTTC
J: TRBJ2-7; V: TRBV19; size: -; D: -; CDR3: CASRGKGSYEQYF; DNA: TGTGCCAGTAGGGGTAAAGGCTCCTACGAGCAGTACTTC
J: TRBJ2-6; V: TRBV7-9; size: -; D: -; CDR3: CASSLQNGANVLTF; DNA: TGTGCCAGCAGCTTGCAGAATGGGGCCAACGTCCTGACTTTC
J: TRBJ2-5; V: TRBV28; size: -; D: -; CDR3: CASSSGPRRETQYF; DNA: TGTGCCAGCAGTTCGGGGCCGAGAAGAGAGACCCAGTACTTC
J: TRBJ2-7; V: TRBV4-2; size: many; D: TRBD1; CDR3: CASSLRQGHYEQYF; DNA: TGTGCCAGCAGCCTCCGACAGGGGCACTACGAGCAGTACTTC
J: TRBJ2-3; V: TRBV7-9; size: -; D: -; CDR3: CASSAGGSDTQYF; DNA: TGTGCCAGCAGCGCAGGAGGGTCAGATACGCAGTATTTT
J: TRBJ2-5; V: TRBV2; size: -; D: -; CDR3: CASSEVPEWTQYF; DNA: TGTGCCAGCAGTGAAGTCCCGGAGTGGACCCAGTACTTC
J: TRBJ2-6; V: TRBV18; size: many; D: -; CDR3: CASSPGTGRSGANVLTF; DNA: TGTGCCAGCTCACCGGGAACAGGCCGCTCTGGGGCCAACGTCCTGACTTTC
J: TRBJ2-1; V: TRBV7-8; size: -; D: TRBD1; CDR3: CASSLGPGTGQGHEQFF; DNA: TGTGCCAGCAGCTTAGGCCCGGGGACAGGGCAAGGGCATGAGCAGTTCTTC
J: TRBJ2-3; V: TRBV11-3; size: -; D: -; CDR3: CASSPGRGDTQYF; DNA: TGTGCCAGCAGCCCGGGGAGAGGGGATACGCAGTATTTT
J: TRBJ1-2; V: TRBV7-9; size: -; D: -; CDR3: CASRINPGPYGYTF; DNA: TGTGCCAGCAGGATTAATCCGGGACCCTATGGCTACACCTTC
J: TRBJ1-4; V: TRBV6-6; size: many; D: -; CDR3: CASSYSGRTNEKLFF; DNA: TGTGCCAGCAGTTACTCGGGGAGGACTAATGAAAAACTGTTTTTT
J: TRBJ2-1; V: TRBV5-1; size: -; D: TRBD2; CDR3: CASSWGTSGDNEQFF; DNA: TGCGCCAGCAGCTGGGGGACTAGCGGCGACAATGAGCAGTTCTTC
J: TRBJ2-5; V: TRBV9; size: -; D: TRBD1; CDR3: CASSRDSSIETQYF; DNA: TGTGCCAGCAGCCGGGACAGTTCGATCGAGACCCAGTACTTC
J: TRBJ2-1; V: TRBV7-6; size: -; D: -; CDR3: CASSNNRDNEQFF; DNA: TGTGCCAGCAGCAACAACAGGGACAATGAGCAGTTCTTC
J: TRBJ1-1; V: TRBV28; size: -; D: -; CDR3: CASSLIGSTEAFF; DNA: TGTGCCAGCAGTTTAATAGGCAGCACTGAAGCTTTCTTT
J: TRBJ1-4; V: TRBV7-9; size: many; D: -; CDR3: CASSSSGKINEKLFF; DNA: TGTGCCAGCAGCTCGTCGGGGAAGATTAATGAAAAACTGTTTTTT
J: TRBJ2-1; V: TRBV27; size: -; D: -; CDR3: CASSPRLVPPSSYNEQFF; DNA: TGTGCCAGCAGTCCGAGACTAGTACCCCCGAGCTCCTACAATGAGCAGTTCTTC
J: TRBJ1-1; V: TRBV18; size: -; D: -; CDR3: CASSPSYGRLNTEAFF; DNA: TGTGCCAGCTCACCCAGTTATGGCAGATTGAACACTGAAGCTTTCTTT
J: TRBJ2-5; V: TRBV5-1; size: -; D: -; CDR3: CASSSTPQETQYF; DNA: TGCGCCAGCAGCTCCACGCCTCAAGAGACCCAGTACTTC
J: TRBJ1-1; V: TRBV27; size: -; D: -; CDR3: CASSLQQNTEAFF; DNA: TGTGCCAGCAGTTTACAACAGAACACTGAAGCTTTCTTT
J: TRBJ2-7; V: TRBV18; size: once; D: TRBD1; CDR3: CASSPGTGGPYEQYF; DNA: TGTGCCAGCTCACCCGGGACAGGGGGTCCCTACGAGCAGTACTTC
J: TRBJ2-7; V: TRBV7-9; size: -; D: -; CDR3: CASSFSPLRAHNEQYF; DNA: TGTGCCAGCAGCTTTTCCCCACTCCGAGCCCATAACGAGCAGTACTTC
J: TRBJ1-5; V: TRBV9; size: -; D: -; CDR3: CASSGWGNQPQHF; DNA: TGTGCCAGCAGCGGGTGGGGCAATCAGCCCCAGCATTTT
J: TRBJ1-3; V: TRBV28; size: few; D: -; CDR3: CASSLRGQRGDTIYF; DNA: TGTGCCAGCAGTTTACGAGGGCAGCGTGGAGACACCATATATTTT
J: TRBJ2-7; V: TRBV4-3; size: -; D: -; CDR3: CASSQGPEPRTYEQYF; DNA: TGCGCCAGCAGCCAAGGACCCGAACCTCGAACCTACGAGCAGTACTTC
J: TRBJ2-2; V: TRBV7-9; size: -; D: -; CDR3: CASSPRGELFF; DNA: TGTGCCAGCAGCCCACGAGGGGAGCTGTTTTTT
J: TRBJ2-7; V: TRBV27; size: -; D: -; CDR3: CASRPSGTAYEQYF; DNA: TGTGCCAGCAGACCAAGCGGGACAGCCTACGAGCAGTACTTC
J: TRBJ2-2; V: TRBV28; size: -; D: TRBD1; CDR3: CASSPSGTGEYSGGELFF; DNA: TGTGCCAGCAGCCCATCCGGGACAGGGGAATATTCCGGCGGGGAGCTGTTTTTT
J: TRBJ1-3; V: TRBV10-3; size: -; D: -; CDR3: CAISDRFYSGNTIYF; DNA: TGTGCCATCAGTGACAGGTTCTACTCTGGAAACACCATATATTTT
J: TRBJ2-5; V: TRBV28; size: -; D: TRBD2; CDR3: CASRGLAALQETQYF; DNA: TGTGCCAGCAGGGGACTAGCGGCCCTCCAAGAGACCCAGTACTTC
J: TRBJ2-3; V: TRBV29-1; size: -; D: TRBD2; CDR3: CSVAAGGTSATQYF; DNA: TGCAGCGTTGCAGCGGGGGGGACCTCAGCTACGCAGTATTTT
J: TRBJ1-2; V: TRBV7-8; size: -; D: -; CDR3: CASSFGTENYGYTF; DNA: TGTGCCAGCAGCTTTGGGACCGAAAACTATGGCTACACCTTC
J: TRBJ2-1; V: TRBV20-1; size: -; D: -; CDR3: CSAVAVEQFF; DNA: TGCAGTGCTGTAGCTGTCGAGCAGTTCTTC